These 9 T cell receptor beta chains share one sample of origin, sequenced in a study of CXCR3-negative and CXCR3-positive naive CD8 T cells. General study points: The TRB CDR3s that CXCR3-positive naive cells carried were more hydrophobic than those of CXCR3-negative naive cells.

UMI-labeled TRB cDNA libraries were prepared by 5' RACE. For each CDR3 protein, TCRdb gives one entry from its re-call of the 5' RACE reads, without DNA. The repertoire table contains some 120,000 distinct CDR3 sequences. No cognate antigen is known for these TCRs. Sequenced input: naive CXCR3+ CD8+ T cells from blood. Described subset: CD45RO-CCR7+CD27+CD95- naive CD8+ T cells expressing CXCR3 (TNR3+). Receptors originate from a human donor in good health. Some clones in this sample may be carry-over from other donors' samples.

The V and J genes are TRBV6-2 or TRBV6-3 and TRBJ2-7. Germline assignment: CDR1 MNHEY and CDR2 SVGEGT. The CDR3 consists of 13 residues. This CDR3 reads CASSSGISYEQYF.

CDR3 protein: CTSSIFGGRAGGELFF. The genes are TRBV19 and TRBJ2-2; as DNA is missing, the TRBD2 call by TCRdb cannot be tested. The CDR3 consists of 16 residues. CDR1 is LNHDA and CDR2 is SQIVND in the germline V gene (reference sequence).

The CDR3 sequence: CASSQVLAGRLQFF. The rearrangement joins TRBV4-3 to TRBJ2-1; TCRdb's D call of TRBD2 is untestable without DNA. Per the germline V gene, CDR1 is LGHNA and CDR2 is YSLEER. The CDR3 runs 14 residues.

The V gene is TRBV7-9, the J gene TRBJ2-1; TCRdb returns TRBD2, unconfirmable since there is no DNA. The CDR3 sequence is 16 residues long. CDR1 and CDR2 (germline): SEHNR, FQNEAQ (reference sequence). CDR3 region: CASNLWMGLANNEQFF.

This chain connects TRBV2 to TRBJ2-3; TCRdb's assignment of TRBD1 cannot be checked, as there is no DNA. The CDR3 extends over 15 amino acids. Germline CDR1 reads SNHLY; CDR2 reads FYNNEI. The CDR3 here is CASSEGRGFTDTQYF.

The chain carries TRBV20-1 and TRBJ2-1. Germline CDR1 is DFQATT and CDR2 is SNEGSKA (reference sequence). The CDR3 is 19 residues long. The CDR3 here is CSARDSGDVGRRSYNEQFF.

The rearrangement joins TRBV20-1 to TRBJ2-4; no DNA is available, so the TRBD1 call from TCRdb remains unchecked. The germline V gene has CDR1 DFQATT and CDR2 SNEGSKA (reference sequence). This CDR3 spans 13 amino acids. The CDR3 protein is CSARTGAGNIQYF.

The chain links TRBV29-1 to TRBJ1-1. The CDR3 totals 14 residues. Germline V CDR1 and CDR2: SQVTM, ANQGSEA. CDR3 region: CSVGSGDMNTEAFF.

The rearrangement joins TRBV28 to TRBJ2-5; TCRdb selects TRBD2, and the lack of DNA leaves this call unchecked. Germline loops: CDR1 MDHEN, CDR2 SYDVKM. This CDR3 region has 15 residues. Here the CDR3 reads CASSLPREDPETQYF.